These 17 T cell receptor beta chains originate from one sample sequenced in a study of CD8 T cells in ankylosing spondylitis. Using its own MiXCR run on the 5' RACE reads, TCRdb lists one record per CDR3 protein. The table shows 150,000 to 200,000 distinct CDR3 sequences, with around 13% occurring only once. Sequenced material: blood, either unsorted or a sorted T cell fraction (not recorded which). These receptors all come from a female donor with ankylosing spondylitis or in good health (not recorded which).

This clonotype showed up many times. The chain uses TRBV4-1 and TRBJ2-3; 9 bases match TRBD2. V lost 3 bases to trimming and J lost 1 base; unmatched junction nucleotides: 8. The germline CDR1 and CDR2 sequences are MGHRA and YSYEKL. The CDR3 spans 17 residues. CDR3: CASSQTIAGVGTDTQYF. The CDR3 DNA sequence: TGCGCCAGCAGCCAGACAATAGCGGGAGTCGGCACAGATACGCAGTATTTT.

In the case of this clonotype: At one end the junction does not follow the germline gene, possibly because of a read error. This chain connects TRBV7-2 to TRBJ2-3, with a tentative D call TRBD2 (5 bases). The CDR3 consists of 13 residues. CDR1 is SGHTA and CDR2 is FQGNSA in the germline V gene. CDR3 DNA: TGTGCCAGCAGCTTAGTTCTGGGAGATGCGCAGTATTTT. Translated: CASSLVLGDAQYF. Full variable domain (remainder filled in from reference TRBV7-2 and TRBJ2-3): GAGVSQSPSNKVTEKGKDVELRCDPISGHTALYWYRQSLGQGLEFLIYFQGNSAPDKSGLPSDRFSAERTGGSVSTLTIQRTQQEDSAVYLCASSLVLGDAQYFGPGTRLTVL.

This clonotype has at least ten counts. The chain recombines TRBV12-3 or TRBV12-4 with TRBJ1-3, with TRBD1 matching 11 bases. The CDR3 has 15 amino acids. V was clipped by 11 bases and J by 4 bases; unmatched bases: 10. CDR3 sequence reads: CAGQGAGTGGNTIYF. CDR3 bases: TGTGCCGGACAGGGGGCCGGGACGGGAGGAAACACCATATATTTT.

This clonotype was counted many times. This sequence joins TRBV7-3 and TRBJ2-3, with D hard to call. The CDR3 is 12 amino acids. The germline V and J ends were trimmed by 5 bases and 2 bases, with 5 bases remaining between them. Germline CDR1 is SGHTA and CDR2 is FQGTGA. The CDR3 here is CASSDNTDTQYF. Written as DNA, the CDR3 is TGTGCCAGCAGCGACAACACAGATACGCAGTATTTT. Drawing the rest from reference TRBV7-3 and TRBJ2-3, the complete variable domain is GAGVSQTPSNKVTEKGKYVELRCDPISGHTALYWYRQSLGQGPEFLIYFQGTGAADDSGLPNDRFFAVRPEGSVSTLKIQRTERGDSAVYLCASSDNTDTQYFGPGTRLTVL.

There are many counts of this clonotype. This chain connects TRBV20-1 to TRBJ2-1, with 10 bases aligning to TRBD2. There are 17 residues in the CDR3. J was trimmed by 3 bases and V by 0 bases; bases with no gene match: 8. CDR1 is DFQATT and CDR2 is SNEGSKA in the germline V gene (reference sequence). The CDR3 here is CSARDETSGTNYNEQFF. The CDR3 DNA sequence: TGCAGTGCTAGAGATGAAACTAGCGGGACAAACTACAATGAGCAGTTCTTC.

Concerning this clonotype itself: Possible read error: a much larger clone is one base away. DNA of the CDR3: TGTGCCAACAGCCACGAGCGGGAGAACACTGAAGCTTTCTTT. This encodes CANSHERENTEAFF. The chain uses TRBV7-2 and TRBJ1-1; D is ambiguous. Germline-derived CDR1 and CDR2 are SGHTA and FQGNSA. CDR3 size: 14 residues.

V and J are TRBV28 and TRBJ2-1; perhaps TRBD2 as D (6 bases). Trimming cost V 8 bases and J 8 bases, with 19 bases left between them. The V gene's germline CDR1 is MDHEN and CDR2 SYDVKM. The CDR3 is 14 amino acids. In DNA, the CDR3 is TGTGCCAGCTCTATCCGGGGGAGTACAGATGAGCAGTTCTTC. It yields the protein CASSIRGSTDEQFF.

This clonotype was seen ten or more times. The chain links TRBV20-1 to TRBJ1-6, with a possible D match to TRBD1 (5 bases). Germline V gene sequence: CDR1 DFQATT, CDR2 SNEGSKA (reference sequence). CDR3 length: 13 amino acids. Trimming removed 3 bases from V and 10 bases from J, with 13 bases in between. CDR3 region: CSASSGAGSPLHF. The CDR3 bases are TGCAGTGCTAGTTCCGGGGCCGGATCACCCCTCCACTTT.

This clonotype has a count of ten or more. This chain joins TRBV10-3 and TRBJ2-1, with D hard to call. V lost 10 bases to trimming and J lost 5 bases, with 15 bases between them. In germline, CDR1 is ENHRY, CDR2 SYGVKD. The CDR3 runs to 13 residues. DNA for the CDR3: TGTGCCACCAGCCTCGTGCACAACAATGAGCAGTTCTTC. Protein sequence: CATSLVHNNEQFF.

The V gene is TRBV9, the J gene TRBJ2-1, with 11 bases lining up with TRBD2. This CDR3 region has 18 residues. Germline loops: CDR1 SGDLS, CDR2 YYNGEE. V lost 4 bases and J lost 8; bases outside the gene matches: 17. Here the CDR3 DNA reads TGTGCCAGCAGCCCGCTAGCGGGAGGTCTCAGGCTTGGAGATGAGCAGTTCTTC. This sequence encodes CASSPLAGGLRLGDEQFF.

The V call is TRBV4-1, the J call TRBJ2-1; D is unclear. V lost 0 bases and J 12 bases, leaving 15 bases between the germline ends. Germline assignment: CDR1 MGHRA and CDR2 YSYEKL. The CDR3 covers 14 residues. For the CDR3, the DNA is TGCGCCAGCAGCCAAGACACCGACACACACAGGCAGTTCTTC. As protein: CASSQDTDTHRQFF.

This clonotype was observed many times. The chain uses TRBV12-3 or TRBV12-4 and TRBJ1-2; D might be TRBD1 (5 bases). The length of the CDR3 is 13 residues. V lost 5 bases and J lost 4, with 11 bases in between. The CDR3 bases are TGTGCCAGCAGTCAGGGTATAGGCTATGGCTACACCTTC. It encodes CASSQGIGYGYTF.

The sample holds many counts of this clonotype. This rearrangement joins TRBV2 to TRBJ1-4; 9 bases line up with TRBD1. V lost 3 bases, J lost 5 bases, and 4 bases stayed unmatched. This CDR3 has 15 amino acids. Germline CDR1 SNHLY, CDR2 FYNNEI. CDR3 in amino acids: CASSDPGTGNEKLFF. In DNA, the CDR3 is TGTGCCAGCAGTGACCCCGGGACAGGGAATGAAAAACTGTTTTTT. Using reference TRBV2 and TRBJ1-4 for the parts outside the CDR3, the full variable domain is EPEVTQTPSHQVTQMGQEVILRCVPISNHLYFYWYRQILGQKVEFLVSFYNNEISEKSEIFDDQFSVERPDGSNFTLKIRSTKLEDSAMYFCASSDPGTGNEKLFFGSGTQLSVL.

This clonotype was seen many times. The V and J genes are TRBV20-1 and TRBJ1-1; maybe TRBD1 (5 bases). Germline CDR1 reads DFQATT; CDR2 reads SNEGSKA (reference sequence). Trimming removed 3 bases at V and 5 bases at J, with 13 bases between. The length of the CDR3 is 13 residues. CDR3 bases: TGCAGTGCTAGTGTGGGACGTCAGACTGAAGCTTTCTTT. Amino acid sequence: CSASVGRQTEAFF.

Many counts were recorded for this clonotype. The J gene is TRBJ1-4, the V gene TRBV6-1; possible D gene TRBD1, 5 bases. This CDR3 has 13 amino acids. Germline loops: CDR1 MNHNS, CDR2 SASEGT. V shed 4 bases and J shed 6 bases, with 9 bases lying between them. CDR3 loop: CASSARVHEKLFF. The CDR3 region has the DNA TGTGCCAGCAGTGCCAGGGTGCATGAAAAACTGTTTTTT.

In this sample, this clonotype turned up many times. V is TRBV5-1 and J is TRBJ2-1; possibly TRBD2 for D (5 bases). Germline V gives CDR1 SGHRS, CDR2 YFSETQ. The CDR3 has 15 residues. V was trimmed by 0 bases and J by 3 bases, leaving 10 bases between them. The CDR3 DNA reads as TGCGCCAGCAGCTTGGATCCGGGATACTACAATGAGCAGTTCTTC. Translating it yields CASSLDPGYYNEQFF.

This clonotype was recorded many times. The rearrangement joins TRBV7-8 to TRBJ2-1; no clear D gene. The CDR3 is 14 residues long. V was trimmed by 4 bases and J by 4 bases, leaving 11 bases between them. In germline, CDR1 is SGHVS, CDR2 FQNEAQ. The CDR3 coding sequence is TGTGCCAGCAGCTCCCTTGGCAGATACAATGAGCAGTTCTTC. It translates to CASSSLGRYNEQFF.